What follows describes a single T cell receptor beta chain. This sample is part of a study of blood T cell repertoires in COVID-19. About the study: Samples representing acute and convalescent COVID-19 were sourced from the United States, Italy and Spain. T cells, B-cell-depleted T cells, or PBMCs provided the cDNA or gDNA that served as material.

Trimming took 7 bases from V and 2 from J, leaving 15 bases between them. The germline V gene has CDR1 KGHDR and CDR2 SFDVKD. This CDR3 has 15 residues. The repertoire was sequenced with immunoSEQ multiplex PCR; TCRdb's copy has only in-frame clones and lacks some. The table records 100,000 to 110,000 clones, around four fifths of them present only once. V and J are TRBV24-1 and TRBJ2-3, with D possibly being TRBD2 (6 bases). Sequencing used peripheral blood. The TCR sequence derives from a woman in her seventies with acute or convalescent COVID-19. DNA of the CDR3: TGTGCCACCAGCCCTGGGGCGGGGCCCACAGATACGCAGTATTTT. Protein product: CATSPGAGPTDTQYF.